This T cell receptor beta chain was recorded in a study of shared clonotypes between healthy human individuals. Turning to the study itself: Donors were a couple of women and a few men aged 18 to 49. General observations from the study: A handful of donors showed sharing of approximately 5% of naive CD4 clonotypes.

Each sorted subset replicate got 200 ng genomic DNA, tens of thousands of genomes. As processed by the authors: Filtering of immunoSEQ junctional sequences could not match full-length read filtering. Measured with immunoSEQ multiplex PCR; TCRdb has only the in-frame clones, and not every one. The D gene and trimming were derived from the DNA, and the V and J assignments and clone size from that table. The top ten hold about 0.11% of the sample, which has nearly 600,000 clones, about 95% seen once. In the case of this clone: What it recognizes is unknown.

Positive CCR7 selection of CD45RO-negative cells yielded the naive CD8 cells, and terminally differentiated effector memory CD45RA+ cells were excluded. V lost 0 bases, J lost 1 base, and 7 bases lay in between. Germline lookup yields CDR1 MNHEY and CDR2 SVGAGI. This CDR3 contains 14 residues. The origin of this receptor is a woman aged 25 to 39 in good health. The chain uses TRBV6-5 and TRBJ2-7; D gene uncertain. The specimen was naive CD8+ T cells sorted from blood. The CDR3 region has the DNA TGTGCCAGCAGTTACTCTGTCGGTTCCTACGAGCAGTACTTC. This gives the protein CASSYSVGSYEQYF.